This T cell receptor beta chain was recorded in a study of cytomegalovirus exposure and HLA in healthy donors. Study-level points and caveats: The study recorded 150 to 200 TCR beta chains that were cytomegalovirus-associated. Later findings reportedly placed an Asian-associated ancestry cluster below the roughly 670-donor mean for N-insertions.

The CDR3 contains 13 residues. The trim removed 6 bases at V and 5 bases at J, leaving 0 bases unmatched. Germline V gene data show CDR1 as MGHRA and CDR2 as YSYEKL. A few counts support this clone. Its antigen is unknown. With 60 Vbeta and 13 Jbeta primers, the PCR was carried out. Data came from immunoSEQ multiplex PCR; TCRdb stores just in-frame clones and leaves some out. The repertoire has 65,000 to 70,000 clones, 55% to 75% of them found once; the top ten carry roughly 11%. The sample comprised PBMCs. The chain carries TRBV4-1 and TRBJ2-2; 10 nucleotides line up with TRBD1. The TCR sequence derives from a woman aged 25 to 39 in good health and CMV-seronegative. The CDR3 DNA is TGCGCCAGCAGGGGACAGGGGACCGGGGAGCTGTTTTTT. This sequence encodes CASRGQGTGELFF.